This entry features one T cell receptor beta chain sequence. Between the trimmed V and J ends, which lost 4 bases and 0 bases, there was a span of 16 bases. The length of the CDR3 is 16 residues. The germline CDR1 and CDR2 sequences are MNHEY and SMNVEV (reference sequence). This entry is derived from a study of blood T cell repertoires in COVID-19. Profiled with immunoSEQ multiplex PCR; TCRdb holds only in-frame clones, not every one. This sample has about 95,000 clones, with 81% found just once. The sample consisted of peripheral blood. The J gene is TRBJ2-7, the V gene TRBV27, with D possibly matching TRBD1 (6 bases). The sequence was obtained from a man at least 80 years old with COVID-19, enrolled during active disease. In nucleotides, the CDR3 is TGTGCCAGCAGTTCACACAGGGAAACTAACTCCTACGAGCAGTACTTC. Its translation: CASSSHRETNSYEQYF.